This T cell receptor (beta chain) was obtained from a study of cytomegalovirus exposure and HLA in healthy donors. Whole-study findings and limits: Listed as cytomegalovirus-associated were approximately 160 TCR beta chains.

The assay was immunoSEQ multiplex PCR, and TCRdb's table has in-frame clones only and misses some. The sample has more than 250,000 clones; roughly 85% are singletons. CDR1 is SGHVS and CDR2 is FQNEAQ in the germline V gene. The CDR3 consists of 14 residues. The ends were cut back, 1 base at V and 6 bases at J, with 9 bases in the middle. Regarding this clone: Its antigen remains unidentified.

This TCR came from a woman between 18 and 29 years old in good health and CMV-seronegative. The chain recombines TRBV7-8 with TRBJ2-2; D perhaps matches TRBD2 (6 bases). Sample: PBMCs. The CDR3 protein is CASSLGPGAGELFF. The CDR3, as DNA: TGTGCCAGCAGCTTAGGTCCGGGAGCCGGGGAGCTGTTTTTT.